This T cell receptor (beta chain) was observed in a study of cytomegalovirus exposure and HLA in healthy donors (dated by TCRdb to 2016 to 2017). Turning to the overall study: In an earlier analysis of 550 to 750 of the donors, 250 to 300 Gb of sequence data and roughly 100 million unique TCR beta sequences from 150 million to 200 million T cells were reported. About 300 gigabases of sequencing data and roughly 80 million unique TCR sequences made up an early release that covered approximately 620 HLA-typed donors. The genetic ancestry cluster associated with self-reported Caucasian donors included 81% of the 398 genotyped donors. The study was designed to test whether signatures of past pathogen exposure could be identified by cataloging public T cell receptors. The T cell repertoires of 670 or so subjects were profiled by immunosequencing and related to cytomegalovirus serostatus. A separate validation cohort of roughly 130 different subjects was used in addition to the roughly 670-subject first cohort. High-throughput TCR immunosequencing, statistical association of individual TCRs with disease status, and machine learning were combined to predict cytomegalovirus infection status. A later analysis re-analyzed previously published TCR beta repertoires from hundreds of donors and added high-resolution HLA genotyping to study TCR occurrence patterns. In the later analysis, no new phenotypic data were used to find candidate immune exposures; instead, reliance was placed on TCR beta sequences and their occurrence across donors. To decide whether each TCR beta V gene segment behaved as functional or pseudogenic, an earlier analysis of fewer than 750 of the donors relied on high-throughput TCR beta sequencing. Donor age, sex, ethnicity and CMV serostatus were collected together with the repertoire data. A later genetic analysis used genome-wide SNP genotypes for about 65% of the 666 donors, treating that subset as a discovery cohort. All discovery cohort repertoires had been generated on a single sequencing platform. HLA typing included class I and class II loci at four-digit resolution. The number of typed donors differed by locus: roughly 620-630 for A, B, C, DRB1 and DQB1; 522 for DQA1; about 600 for DPA1; and about 470 for DPB1. A handful of DR-DQ haplotypes were handled as single units for association and clustering because linkage in the cohort was strong. Among approximately 370 genotyped donors of the cohort, an average of around 250,000 unique TCR beta nucleotide sequences was sequenced per donor, of which about 18% were non-productive. What the work shows at the level of the full study, not this receptor alone: HLA typing was unavailable for some donors at each locus, so association tests used only the typed subset. A later analysis reported that several top co-occurrence clusters appeared linked to parvovirus B19, influenza, CMV and Epstein-Barr virus. In an earlier analysis of some 500 of the donors, most TCR beta V segments appeared in productive rearrangements about 87% or about 30% of the time, broadly matching IMGT annotations. The presence/absence analyses assumed that sequencing depth was roughly uniform across donors, and that assumption may not be true. When HLA alleles, especially DR and DQ, strongly co-occurred, TCR associations were difficult to assign to individual alleles. In this cohort, only TCR beta chains were sequenced, and detectable features were limited by the absence of alpha or paired-chain data. A total of fewer than 200 TCR beta chains were listed by the study as associated with cytomegalovirus. The sequencing pipeline was judged likely to have produced a cluster of highly shared sequence variants as a technical artifact. Most TCR sequences were seen in very few donors, while some public TCRs were found in many individuals. Immune exposure information for the cohort was limited to CMV serostatus. In vitro tests confirmed that a few of the cytomegalovirus-associated TCR beta chains recognize cytomegalovirus antigens. The authors suggested that the approach could potentially be generalized to other disease states and immunological phenotypes. A later genetic analysis reported fewer N-insertions in productive TCRs among donors in an Asian-associated ancestry cluster than the roughly 690-donor mean. About 17 rarely observed V segments, including chromosome 9 orphons, were excluded from the earlier analysis of some 590 of the donors because counts were too low. Because the 87-base-pair reads could not distinguish some IMGT-functional V segments, including TRBV6-2 and TRBV6-3, those segments were excluded. In a later genetic analysis, a missense DCLRE1C variant was associated with V-gene and J-gene trimming of TCR beta chains, and the association was replicated in an independent cohort. According to a later analysis, TCR association rates differed among HLA loci, with DRB1 alleles showing the most associated TCRs and HLA-C alleles showing the fewest. A later analysis found that most CMV-associated TCR beta chains appeared HLA-restricted, with HLA associations seemingly driven largely by CMV exposure. Specific HLA alleles were associated with more than 15,000 TCR beta sequences at a false discovery rate of 0.05 in a later analysis. A further reported finding was that TCR beta sequences accurately predicted the HLA-A and HLA-B alleles for most subjects in the first cohort. In both the original and validation cohorts, the classifier was reported to diagnose cytomegalovirus status with high specificity and sensitivity. Compared with equally common non-associated chains, HLA-associated TCR beta chains in a later analysis were more clonally expanded and had lower generation probabilities. Correlated functional status among segregating V segments might reflect linkage disequilibrium, but an unknown experimental factor could not be ruled out.

The cohort consisted of fewer than 700 healthy bone marrow donors. Cohort members were all nominally healthy when sampled, although unrecorded immune exposures were likely present. The donor tested CMV seronegative, placing the donor among the 352 seronegative members of the cohort. Every donor gave a peripheral blood sample, and the peripheral blood mononuclear cells from that sample were used for TCR beta sequencing. Genomic DNA extraction from the blood cell samples was performed with the Qiagen DNeasy Blood Extraction Kit. A note on this clone: No antigen is known for it. The record has no base qualities; no much larger clone is one base away.

From V the trimming removes 3 bases and from J it removes 8 bases, while the gene matches leave 9 bases of the junction unaccounted for. The CDR3 sequence holds 15 residues, the cysteine and phenylalanine included. The sequence is cut down to CDR3 DNA, 45 bases in frame from base 1. The germline V gene specifies SGDLS as CDR1 and YYNGEE as CDR2. The library was generated by the immunoSEQ multiplex PCR assay. The multiplex PCR relied on a mix of 60 forward primers for TCR Vbeta segments and 13 reverse primers for TCR Jbeta segments. The CDR3 region of rearranged TCR beta genes was amplified from genomic DNA by a multiplex PCR assay. The amplified TCR beta libraries were sequenced on the Illumina HiSeq System as 87-base-pair reads. The authors' pipeline ran thus. Across the roughly 600 repertoires, a later analysis counted approximately 75 million unique TCR beta chains, roughly 11 million of which were shared by at least two donors. Raw reads were error-corrected and collapsed into unique sequences with a nearest-neighbor algorithm that merged closely related sequences to remove PCR and sequencing errors. To assign V, D and J gene segments, CDR3 sequences were aligned to IMGT reference sequences. For a sequence to be retained, at least a six-nucleotide match to both a V gene segment and a J gene segment was required. Rearrangements were called productive when the CDR3 lacked stop codons and stayed in frame with V and J; all others were non-productive. Following IMGT convention, CDR3 was defined as the stretch from the second conserved V-encoded cysteine up to the conserved J-encoded phenylalanine. In an earlier analysis of roughly 580 of the donors, sequences lacking an unambiguous match to a single V gene segment were excluded. In an earlier analysis of 450 to 750 of the donors, a V segment was called functional when productive rearrangements were above 56.7%, and segregating when the standard deviation between donors exceeded 5%. A statistical classification framework was developed to diagnose cytomegalovirus status using the catalog of TCR beta chain sequences. A later analysis assigned V and J genes by comparing TCR nucleotide sequences with IMGT/GENE-DB human TR gene sequences. A later analysis assigned CDR3 sequences and most-parsimonious VDJ recombination scenarios with the TCRdist pipeline. In a later analysis, every TCR beta chain was defined by the combination of its CDR3 amino acid sequence and its V-gene family, and reads without a unique V-gene family were dropped. As a way to deal with suspected cross-contamination and a sequencing artifact, a later analysis dropped approximately 590 nucleotide sequences that were highly shared and had low generation probability. For each public chain, a later analysis derived a clonal expansion index from normalized ranks of inferred template counts within each repertoire. In a later analysis, generation probabilities were computed with a VDJ recombination model fitted to out-of-frame rearrangements, and the resulting probabilities were checked against IGoR. Hypergeometric tests were used in a later analysis to score TCR-TCR, TCR-HLA and TCR-CMV co-occurrence, with a repertoire-size bias correction applied to the TCR pairs. A later analysis estimated false discovery rates by permuting HLA or CMV assignments 20 times. A later analysis grouped co-occurring TCRs with DBSCAN, adding TCRdist sequence similarity when clustering within HLA-allele-positive subsets. For co-occurrence clustering, repertoires with fewer than 30,000 or more than 120,000 public chains were excluded, along with four or five repertoires with anomalous nucleotide sharing. What TCRdb holds here is the immuneACCESS table cut down to in-frame rearrangements. Part of the clones is not present; checked against another copy, under half of the missing clones reflect an unresolved V gene, and the others are unexplained. That table gives V, J and clone size, and the DNA gave D and trimming. Here the sample has around 150,000 clones; around 80% occur a single time. 1.8% of the sample rests with the top ten.

This receptor chain uses TRBV9 and TRBJ1-2, with 11 junctional bases fitting TRBD1. The source is a man aged 40-49 years in good health and CMV-seronegative. The specimen was PBMCs. CDR3 protein: CASSARDRGFSGYTF. The nucleotide sequence reads TGTGCCAGCAGCGCCAGGGACAGGGGGTTTAGCGGCTACACCTTC.